Given below is one T cell receptor beta chain in context. Its specificity is unknown. The data stem from a study of cytomegalovirus exposure and HLA in healthy donors. Study outcomes and limitations: About 87% or about 30% of the time was how often most TCR beta V segments were productive, according to an earlier analysis.

The PCR used 60 Vbeta and 13 Jbeta primers. Using immunoSEQ multiplex PCR, the repertoire was profiled, and TCRdb retains in-frame clones only, with some absent. The data show roughly 190,000 clones, about 9% seen once. Trimming removed 4 bases from V and 4 bases from J; junction bases left unmatched: 8. This CDR3 is 15 amino acids long. Germline V lookup: CDR1 MNHEY, CDR2 SVGAGI. The sequenced sample consisted of PBMCs. This TCR was sampled from a woman aged 25 to 45 in good health and CMV-seropositive. The J gene is TRBJ2-7, the V gene TRBV6-5; 9 bases match TRBD2. The CDR3 spells CASSSAVAGAYEQYF. The CDR3 coding sequence is TGTGCCAGCAGTTCCGCAGTAGCGGGAGCATACGAGCAGTACTTC.